The present entry profiles one TCR beta chain with its context. The sample is drawn from a study of neoadjuvant anti-PD-1 for oral cavity cancer. Patients were newly diagnosed with stage II-IVA oral cavity squamous cell carcinoma without prior systemic or radiation treatment. Cohort: HPV-negative, locally advanced oral cavity squamous cell carcinoma patients. PBMCs were not maintained or expanded in culture before analysis. TCRdb's copy holds only in-frame clones and misses some; the assay was immunoSEQ multiplex PCR. The repertoire includes approximately 72,000 clones, around 83% of them detected once, and approximately 3.6% sits in the top ten. The specimen was PBMCs, collected before nivolumab (anti-PD-1) treatment. The sequence was collected from a person aged 35 to 85 with oral cavity squamous cell carcinoma.

The CDR3 DNA reads TGTGCCACCAGCAGAGATTTGACTAGCGGGAGGACGGAGCAGTACTTC. Translated, it gives CATSRDLTSGRTEQYF. V and J are TRBV15 and TRBJ2-7, with 13 bases matching TRBD2. The germline CDR1 and CDR2 sequences are LNHNV and YYDKDF (reference sequence). The CDR3 length is 16 residues. The V gene end was trimmed by 0 bases and the J gene end by 7 bases; junction bases not matched to a gene: 6.